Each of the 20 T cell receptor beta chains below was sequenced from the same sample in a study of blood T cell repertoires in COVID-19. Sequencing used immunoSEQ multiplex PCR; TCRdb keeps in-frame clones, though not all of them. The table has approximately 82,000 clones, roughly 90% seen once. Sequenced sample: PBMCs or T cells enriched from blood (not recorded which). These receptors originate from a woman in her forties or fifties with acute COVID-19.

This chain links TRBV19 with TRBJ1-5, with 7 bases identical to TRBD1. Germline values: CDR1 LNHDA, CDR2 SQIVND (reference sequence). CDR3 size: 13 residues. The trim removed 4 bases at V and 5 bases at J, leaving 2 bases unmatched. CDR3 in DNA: TGTGCCAGTAGTACCGGACAGGATCAGCCCCAGCATTTT. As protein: CASSTGQDQPQHF.

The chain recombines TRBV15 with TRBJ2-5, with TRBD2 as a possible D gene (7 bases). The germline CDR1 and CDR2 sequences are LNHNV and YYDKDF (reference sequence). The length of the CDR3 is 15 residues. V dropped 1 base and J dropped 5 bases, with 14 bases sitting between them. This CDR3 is CATSRVGGAEETQYF. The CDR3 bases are TGTGCCACCAGCAGAGTGGGGGGGGCGGAGGAGACCCAGTACTTC.

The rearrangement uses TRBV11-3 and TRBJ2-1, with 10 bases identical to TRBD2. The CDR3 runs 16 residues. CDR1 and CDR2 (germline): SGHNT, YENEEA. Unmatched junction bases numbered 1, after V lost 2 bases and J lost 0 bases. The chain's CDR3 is CASSLPSGSSYNEQFF. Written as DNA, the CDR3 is TGTGCCAGCAGCTTACCTAGCGGGAGCTCCTACAATGAGCAGTTCTTC.

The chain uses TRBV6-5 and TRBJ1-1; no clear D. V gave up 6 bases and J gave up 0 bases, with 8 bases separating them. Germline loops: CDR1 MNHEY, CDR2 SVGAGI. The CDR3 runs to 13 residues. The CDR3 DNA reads TGTGCCAGCAGAGAGACAATGAACACTGAAGCTTTCTTT. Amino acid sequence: CASRETMNTEAFF.

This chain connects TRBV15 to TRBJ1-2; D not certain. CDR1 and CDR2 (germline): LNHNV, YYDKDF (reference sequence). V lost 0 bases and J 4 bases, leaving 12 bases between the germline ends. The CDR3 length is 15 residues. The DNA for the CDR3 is TGTGCCACCAGCAGAGAGGCGGTAAGCTCCTATGGCTACACCTTC. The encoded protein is CATSREAVSSYGYTF.

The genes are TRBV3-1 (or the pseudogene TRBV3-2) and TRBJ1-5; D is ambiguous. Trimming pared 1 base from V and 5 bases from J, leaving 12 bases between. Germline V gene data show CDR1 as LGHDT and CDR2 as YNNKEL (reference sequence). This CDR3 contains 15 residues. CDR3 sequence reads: CASSQAGKFDQPQHF. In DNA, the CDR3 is TGTGCCAGCAGCCAAGCCGGGAAGTTCGATCAGCCCCAGCATTTT.

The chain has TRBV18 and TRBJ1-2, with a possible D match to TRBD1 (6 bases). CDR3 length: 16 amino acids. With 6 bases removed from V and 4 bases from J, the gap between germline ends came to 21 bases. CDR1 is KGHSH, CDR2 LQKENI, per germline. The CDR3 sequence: CASSGSTGISGYGYTF. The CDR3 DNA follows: TGTGCCAGCTCGGGAAGCACAGGGATATCCGGCTATGGCTACACCTTC.

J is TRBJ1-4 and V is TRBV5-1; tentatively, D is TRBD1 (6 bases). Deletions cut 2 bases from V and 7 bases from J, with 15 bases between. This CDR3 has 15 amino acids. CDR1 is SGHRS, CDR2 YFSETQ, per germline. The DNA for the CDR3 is TGCGCCAGCAGCTTTGAAACACAGGGTAGTGAAAAACTGTTTTTT. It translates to CASSFETQGSEKLFF.

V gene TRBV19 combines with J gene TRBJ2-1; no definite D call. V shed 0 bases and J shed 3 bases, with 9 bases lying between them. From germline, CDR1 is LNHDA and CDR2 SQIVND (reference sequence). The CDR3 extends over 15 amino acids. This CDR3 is CASSIDSFYYNEQFF. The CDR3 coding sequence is TGTGCCAGTAGTATAGACTCTTTTTACTACAATGAGCAGTTCTTC.

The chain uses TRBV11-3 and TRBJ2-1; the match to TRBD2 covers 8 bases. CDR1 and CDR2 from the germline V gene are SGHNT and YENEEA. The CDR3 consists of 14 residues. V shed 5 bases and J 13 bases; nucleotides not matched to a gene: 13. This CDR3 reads CASSGRRDSGIQFF. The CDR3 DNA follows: TGTGCCAGCAGCGGCAGGCGGGATAGCGGGATACAGTTCTTC.

This chain's CDR3 is CASSPGTGGRVFEKLFF. CDR3 in DNA: TGTGCCAGCAGCCCTGGTACCGGGGGGCGAGTATTTGAAAAACTGTTTTTT. The rearrangement joins TRBV7-9 to TRBJ1-4, with D possibly TRBD1 on 6 matching bases. Germline CDR1 is SEHNR and CDR2 is FQNEAQ (reference sequence). The CDR3 totals 17 residues. The V and J ends lost 5 bases and 7 bases respectively, with 23 bases between them.

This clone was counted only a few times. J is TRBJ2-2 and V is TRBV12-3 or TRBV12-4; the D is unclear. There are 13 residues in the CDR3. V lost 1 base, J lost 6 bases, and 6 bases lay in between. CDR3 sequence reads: CASSLVFPGELFF. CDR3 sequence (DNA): TGTGCCAGCAGTTTAGTCTTCCCCGGGGAGCTGTTTTTT.

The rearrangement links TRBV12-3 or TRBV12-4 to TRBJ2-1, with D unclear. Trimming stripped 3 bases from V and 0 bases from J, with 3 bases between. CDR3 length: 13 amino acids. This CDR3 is CASSFSSYNEQFF. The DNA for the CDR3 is TGTGCCAGCAGTTTCAGCTCCTACAATGAGCAGTTCTTC.

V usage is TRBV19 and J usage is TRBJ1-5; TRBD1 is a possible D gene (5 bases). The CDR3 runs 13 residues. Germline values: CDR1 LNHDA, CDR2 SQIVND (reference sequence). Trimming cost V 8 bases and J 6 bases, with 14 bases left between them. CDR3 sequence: CASRLAGFQPQHF. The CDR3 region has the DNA TGTGCCAGTCGACTGGCAGGGTTTCAGCCCCAGCATTTT.

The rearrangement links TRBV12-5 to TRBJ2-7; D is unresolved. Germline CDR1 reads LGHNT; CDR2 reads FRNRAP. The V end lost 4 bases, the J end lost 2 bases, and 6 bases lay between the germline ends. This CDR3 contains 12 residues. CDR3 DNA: TGTGCTAGTGGTTCCAGAACCTACGAGCAGTACTTC. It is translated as CASGSRTYEQYF.

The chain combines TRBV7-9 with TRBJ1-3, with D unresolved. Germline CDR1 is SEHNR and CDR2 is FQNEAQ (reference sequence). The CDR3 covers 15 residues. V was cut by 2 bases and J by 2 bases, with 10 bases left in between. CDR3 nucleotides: TGTGCCAGCAGCTTATCGGGGATGGCTGGAAACACCATATATTTT. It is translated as CASSLSGMAGNTIYF.

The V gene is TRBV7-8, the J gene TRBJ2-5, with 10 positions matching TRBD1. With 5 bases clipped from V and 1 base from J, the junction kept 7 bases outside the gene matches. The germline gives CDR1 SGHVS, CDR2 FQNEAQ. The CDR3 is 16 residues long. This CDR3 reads CASSDRDRGLQETQYF. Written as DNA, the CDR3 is TGTGCCAGCAGCGACCGGGACAGGGGTCTCCAAGAGACCCAGTACTTC.

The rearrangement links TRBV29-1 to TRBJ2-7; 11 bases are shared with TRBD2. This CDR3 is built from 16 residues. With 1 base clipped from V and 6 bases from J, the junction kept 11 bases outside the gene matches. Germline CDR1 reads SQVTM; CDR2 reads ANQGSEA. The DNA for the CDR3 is TGCAGCGTTGAAGTCCCACTAGCGGGAGTAGATTTCGAGCAGTACTTC. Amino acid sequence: CSVEVPLAGVDFEQYF.

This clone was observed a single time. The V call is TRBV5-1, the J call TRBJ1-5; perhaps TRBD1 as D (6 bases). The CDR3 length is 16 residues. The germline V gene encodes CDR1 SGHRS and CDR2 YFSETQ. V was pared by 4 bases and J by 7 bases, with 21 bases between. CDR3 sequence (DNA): TGCGCCAGCAGCCACCACACCGGGACACCAAGGCAGCCCCAGCATTTT. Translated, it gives CASSHHTGTPRQPQHF.

The DNA of the CDR3 is TGTGCCAGCAGCTTAGTTTCAGGGAATAATTCACCCCTCCACTTT. Its translation is CASSLVSGNNSPLHF. The chain combines TRBV7-2 with TRBJ1-6; D may be TRBD1 (5 bases). V lost 1 base and J 5 bases, leaving 9 bases between the germline ends. The CDR3 spans 15 residues. Germline V gene lookup returns CDR1 SGHTA and CDR2 FQGNSA.